The 2 T cell receptor beta chains reported below all come from one sample, sequenced in a study of radiation and T cells in renal cell carcinoma. Time point denoted: blood 2 weeks post-SBRT. Sample treatment: 15 Gy SBRT to primary tumor, nephrectomy 4 weeks later. Using immunoSEQ multiplex PCR, the repertoire was profiled, and TCRdb retains in-frame clones only, with some absent. The table lists about 150,000 clones, roughly 87% of them singletons. This sample comprised blood, obtained from a patient whose treatment included radiotherapy and nephrectomy. Receptors were obtained from a woman aged 45-59 years with renal cell carcinoma.

The chain has TRBV2 and TRBJ2-2; unclear D gene. Germline lookup yields CDR1 SNHLY and CDR2 FYNNEI. Trimming shortened V by 3 bases and J by 7 bases, and 15 bases separated the two germline ends. The CDR3 contains 15 residues. The CDR3 DNA is TGTGCCAGCAGTGACGGCACCGGCTGGTACGGGGAGCTGTTTTTT. It specifies CASSDGTGWYGELFF. Drawing the rest from reference TRBV2 and TRBJ2-2, the complete variable domain is EPEVTQTPSHQVTQMGQEVILRCVPISNHLYFYWYRQILGQKVEFLVSFYNNEISEKSEIFDDQFSVERPDGSNFTLKIRSTKLEDSAMYFCASSDGTGWYGELFFGEGSRLTVL.

The rearrangement links TRBV7-8 to TRBJ2-7; 9 bases align to TRBD1. The CDR3 covers 15 residues. The junction had 9 bases not matched to a gene; V was cut back by 4 bases and J by 5 bases. CDR1 is SGHVS, CDR2 FQNEAQ, per germline. CDR3 coding DNA: TGTGCCAGCAGCTACAGGGACAGGGACGGCCACGAGCAGTACTTC. It yields the protein CASSYRDRDGHEQYF. Combining the CDR3 with reference TRBV7-8 and TRBJ2-7 gives the whole variable domain GAGVSQSPRYKVAKRGQDVALRCDPISGHVSLFWYQQALGQGPEFLTYFQNEAQLDKSGLPSDRFFAERPEGSVSTLKIQRTQQEDSAVYLCASSYRDRDGHEQYFGPGTRLTVT.